The rows below give T cell receptor beta chains drawn from one sample of a study of OX40 agonist ivuxolimab in advanced cancers. Method: immunoSEQ multiplex PCR; TCRdb's copy keeps in-frame clones and lacks some. Of tens of thousands of clones in the sample, about 91% were seen once. Source: CD4+ or CD8+ T cells sorted from blood, taken in a trial of the OX40 agonist ivuxolimab. The receptors were gathered from an adult with an advanced solid tumor such as melanoma, head and neck, liver or kidney cancer. The CDR3 runs from the conserved cysteine through the conserved F or W. Fields, in order: V gene, J gene, clone size, D gene, CDR3 protein, CDR3 DNA. D genes are given only for firm matches. Clone size is shown for a subset of rows, as once, few, many or a class of expanded clone.

>TRBV7-9|TRBJ1-4|.|.
CASSLGVLEKLFF
TGTGCCAGCAGCTTGGGTGTTTTGGAAAAACTGTTTTTT
>TRBV2|TRBJ2-7|few|.
CASILGGSSYEQYF
TGTGCCAGCATCCTCGGGGGCAGCTCCTACGAGCAGTACTTC
>TRBV19|TRBJ1-1|.|TRBD1
CASSLDRGGGTEAFF
TGTGCCAGTAGTCTAGACAGGGGTGGGGGCACTGAAGCTTTCTTT
>TRBV5-1|TRBJ1-1|.|.
CASSATDSMNTEAFF
TGCGCCAGCAGCGCAACCGACAGTATGAACACTGAAGCTTTCTTT
>TRBV6-5|TRBJ2-6|once|.
CASSYAGDSGANVLTF
TGTGCCAGCAGTTATGCTGGGGACTCTGGGGCCAACGTCCTGACTTTC
>TRBV7-2|TRBJ2-5|.|.
CASSLKWTNKETQYF
TGTGCCAGCAGCTTAAAGTGGACGAACAAAGAGACCCAGTACTTC
>TRBV13|TRBJ1-1|few|.
CASSPQLNTEAFF
TGTGCCAGCAGCCCCCAGTTGAACACTGAAGCTTTCTTT
>TRBV5-1|TRBJ1-1|.|.
CASSADGMNTEAFF
TGCGCCAGCAGCGCGGACGGTATGAACACTGAAGCTTTCTTT
>TRBV30|TRBJ2-3|once|.
CAWSVPWGITDTQYF
TGTGCCTGGAGTGTACCTTGGGGGATCACAGATACGCAGTATTTT
>TRBV30|TRBJ2-7|.|.
CAWSPMVKHEQYF
TGTGCCTGGAGTCCGATGGTCAAACACGAGCAGTACTTC
>TRBV9|TRBJ1-3|.|.
CASSETTGFSGNTIYF
TGTGCCAGCAGCGAGACGACAGGATTCTCTGGAAACACCATATATTTT
>TRBV28|TRBJ1-3|.|.
CASRRHSSGNTIYF
TGTGCCAGCAGACGACACTCCTCTGGAAACACCATATATTTT
>TRBV18|TRBJ2-7|.|.
CASSDISEQYF
TGTGCCAGCTCAGACATAAGCGAGCAGTACTTC
>TRBV7-6|TRBJ2-5|.|.
CASSLISRGQETQYF
TGTGCCAGCAGCTTAATTAGCAGGGGCCAAGAGACCCAGTACTTC
>TRBV28|TRBJ1-2|.|.
CASSPTGTQSYGYTF
TGTGCCAGCAGCCCAACCGGGACTCAAAGCTATGGCTACACCTTC
>TRBV25-1|TRBJ1-2|once|.
CASSELGGPYGYTF
TGTGCCAGCAGTGAATTAGGAGGTCCTTATGGCTACACCTTC
>TRBV18|TRBJ2-2|once|TRBD1
CASSPDRDGAGELFF
TGTGCCAGCTCGCCGGACAGGGACGGGGCCGGGGAGCTGTTTTTT
>TRBV18|TRBJ2-2|.|.
CASSPGLNTGELFF
TGTGCCAGCTCACCGGGGCTAAACACCGGGGAGCTGTTTTTT
>TRBV7-9|TRBJ2-5|.|TRBD1
CASSLGQGRWETQYF
TGTGCCAGCAGCCTTGGACAGGGGCGATGGGAGACCCAGTACTTC
>TRBV11-1|TRBJ2-2|once|.
CASSGGQLSTGELFF
TGTGCCAGCAGCGGCGGACAGCTCAGCACCGGGGAGCTGTTTTTT
>TRBV28|TRBJ1-5|.|TRBD1
CASSPRRGQALNQPQHF
TGTGCCAGCAGTCCACGACGCGGACAGGCCCTCAATCAGCCCCAGCATTTT
>TRBV7-3|TRBJ2-2|.|.
CASSSNPTSTGELFF
TGTGCCAGCAGCTCGAACCCGACTAGCACCGGGGAGCTGTTTTTT
>TRBV5-4|TRBJ1-1|.|.
CASSLGESEAFF
TGTGCCAGCAGCTTGGGGGAGTCTGAAGCTTTCTTT
>TRBV7-2|TRBJ1-2|.|.
CASSLAATGEAYGYTF
TGTGCCAGCAGCTTAGCGGCAACAGGCGAGGCCTATGGCTACACCTTC
>TRBV9|TRBJ2-2|.|.
CASSEGTVNTGELFF
TGTGCCAGCAGCGAGGGGACGGTTAACACCGGGGAGCTGTTTTTT
>TRBV4-1|TRBJ1-2|.|.
CASSQEIRGMSYTF
TGCGCCAGCAGCCAAGAGATACGGGGGATGAGCTACACCTTC
>TRBV7-9|TRBJ2-6|once|TRBD1
CASSSRGLSSGANVLTF
TGTGCCAGCAGCTCCAGGGGGCTGTCTTCTGGGGCCAACGTCCTGACTTTC
>TRBV7-2|TRBJ2-2|.|.
CASSLNLPGGRDTGELFF
TGTGCCAGCAGCTTAAACTTACCGGGCGGTAGGGACACCGGGGAGTTGTTTTTT
>TRBV7-9|TRBJ2-5|.|.
CASSLGLSAEETQYF
TGTGCCAGCAGCTTAGGGTTGTCGGCTGAAGAGACCCAGTACTTC